Following are 14 T cell receptor beta chains from one sample sequenced in a study of blood T cell repertoires in COVID-19. Produced via immunoSEQ multiplex PCR; TCRdb's table is partial and in-frame only. Among 410,000 or so clones, approximately 91% were seen once, and the ten largest hold roughly 1.6%. Sequencing was carried out using peripheral blood. The receptors come from a woman in her 40s with COVID-19, enrolled during active disease.

The chain is built from TRBV9 and TRBJ2-5; weak D call: TRBD1 (5 bases). Germline CDR1 is SGDLS and CDR2 is YYNGEE. CDR3 size: 14 residues. The V end lost 3 bases, the J end lost 4 bases, and 13 bases lay between the germline ends. The CDR3, as DNA: TGTGCCAGCAGCGGACCTGACAGAGGAGAGACCCAGTACTTC. This encodes CASSGPDRGETQYF.

The chain joins TRBV19 to TRBJ1-5, with TRBD1 as a possible D gene (5 bases). The germline V and J ends were trimmed by 6 bases and 5 bases, with 11 bases remaining between them. The CDR3 spans 13 residues. CDR1 is LNHDA, CDR2 SQIVND, per germline (reference sequence). The DNA for the CDR3 is TGTGCCAGTAGGAGCGGGGGGGATCAGCCCCAGCATTTT. Translation gives CASRSGGDQPQHF.

The chain joins TRBV2 to TRBJ2-1; 10 bases map to TRBD1. Trimming removed 6 bases from V and 3 bases from J; junction bases left unmatched: 8. Looked up from germline, CDR1 is SNHLY and CDR2 is FYNNEI. The CDR3 contains 16 residues. The CDR3: CASRDSGTGDYNEQFF. CDR3 bases: TGTGCCAGCAGAGATTCCGGGACAGGGGACTACAATGAGCAGTTCTTC.

The chain has TRBV29-1 and TRBJ1-5, with 10 bases fitting TRBD1. Germline CDR1 and CDR2: SQVTM and ANQGSEA. The CDR3 sequence is 13 residues long. Trimming took 7 bases from V and 4 from J; bases not matched to a gene: 4. The chain's CDR3 is CSAGTGANQPQHF. The CDR3, as DNA: TGCAGCGCTGGGACAGGGGCTAATCAGCCCCAGCATTTT.

This chain joins TRBV7-2 and TRBJ2-7, with a weak D call TRBD1 (5 bases). V was cut by 5 bases and J by 5 bases, with 19 bases left in between. The CDR3 consists of 15 residues. Germline loops: CDR1 SGHTA, CDR2 FQGNSA. CDR3 residues: CASSLGWQGSDEQYF. CDR3 bases: TGTGCCAGCAGCCTAGGATGGCAGGGCAGCGACGAGCAGTACTTC.

The chain carries TRBV5-1 and TRBJ1-2; D might be TRBD1 (6 bases). The V end was cut by 3 bases, the J end by 8 bases, with 14 bases between. Germline CDR1 reads SGHRS; CDR2 reads YFSETQ. The CDR3 totals 13 residues. CDR3 protein: CASSSRQDRGYTF. The CDR3 DNA is TGCGCCAGCAGCTCTAGACAGGATCGCGGCTACACCTTC.

The chain is built from TRBV2 and TRBJ1-1; 10 bases are a match to TRBD1. The junction had 11 bases not matched to a gene; V was cut back by 6 bases and J by 10 bases. The CDR3 consists of 14 residues. Germline V gene sequence: CDR1 SNHLY, CDR2 FYNNEI. The CDR3 protein is CASRESTGGAGAFF. CDR3 coding DNA: TGTGCCAGCAGAGAATCGACAGGGGGCGCGGGAGCTTTCTTT.

The V call is TRBV11-2, the J call TRBJ2-7; 7 bases map to TRBD1. The CDR3 consists of 13 residues. Germline V lookup: CDR1 SGHAT, CDR2 FQNNGV. Unmatched junction bases numbered 0, after V lost 1 base and J lost 3 bases. The CDR3 DNA is TGTGCCAGCAGCTTAGGGGACAGCTACGAGCAGTACTTC. Its translation is CASSLGDSYEQYF.

The rearrangement joins TRBV3-1 (or the pseudogene TRBV3-2) to TRBJ1-3; TRBD1 might be the D (5 bases). Trimming took 4 bases from V and 3 from J, leaving 13 bases between them. The CDR3 has 15 amino acids. The germline V gene encodes CDR1 LGHDT and CDR2 YNNKEL (reference sequence). The CDR3 region has the DNA TGTGCCAGCAGCCCGATCAGGGTTTTTGGAAACACCATATATTTT. Translating gives CASSPIRVFGNTIYF.

The chain links TRBV9 to TRBJ1-5, with TRBD1 identical over 9 bases. The germline CDR1 and CDR2 sequences are SGDLS and YYNGEE. This CDR3 has 18 amino acids. V was pared by 1 base and J by 6 bases, with 14 bases of the junction left unmatched. The CDR3 is CASSVRPHSGQGGQPQHF. CDR3 DNA sequence: TGTGCCAGCAGCGTACGTCCCCACTCGGGACAGGGCGGTCAGCCCCAGCATTTT. The whole variable domain, remainder taken from reference TRBV9 and TRBJ1-5, is DSGVTQTPKHLITATGQRVTLRCSPRSGDLSVYWYQQSLDQGLQFLIQYYNGEERAKGNILERFSAQQFPDLHSELNLSSLELGDSALYFCASSVRPHSGQGGQPQHFGDGTRLSIL.

The rearrangement uses TRBV18 and TRBJ2-2; D perhaps matches TRBD1 (5 bases). The CDR3 runs to 17 residues. Germline CDR1 KGHSH, CDR2 LQKENI. V was cut by 4 bases and J by 1 base, with 16 bases left in between. The CDR3 DNA follows: TGTGCCAGCTCACTCCGCCCCGAGACAGTGAACACCGGGGAGCTGTTTTTT. The encoded protein is CASSLRPETVNTGELFF.

This sequence joins TRBV6-2 or TRBV6-3 and TRBJ1-1, with D perhaps matching TRBD1 (5 bases). This CDR3 region has 13 residues. With 6 bases removed from V and 11 bases from J, the gap between germline ends came to 19 bases. CDR1 is MNHEY, CDR2 SVGEGT, per germline. The CDR3 is CASSKQGVLKAFF. DNA for the CDR3: TGTGCCAGCAGCAAGCAGGGTGTTCTCAAGGCTTTCTTT.

The V call is TRBV30, the J call TRBJ1-1, with D maybe TRBD1 (5 bases). The germline V gene encodes CDR1 GTSNPN and CDR2 SVGIG (reference sequence). V gave up 1 base and J gave up 1 base, with 10 bases separating them. The CDR3 loop spans 14 amino acids. CDR3 in amino acids: CAWSGDSQNTEAFF. The CDR3 nucleotides are TGTGCCTGGAGTGGAGACAGTCAGAACACTGAAGCTTTCTTT.

The V and J genes are TRBV6-5 and TRBJ2-7; the match to TRBD1 covers 7 bases. J lost 2 bases, V lost 5 bases, and 3 bases had no gene match. Germline values: CDR1 MNHEY, CDR2 SVGAGI. This CDR3 region has 13 residues. For the CDR3, the DNA is TGTGCCAGCAGTCACGGACAGGCCTACGAGCAGTACTTC. Translating it yields CASSHGQAYEQYF.